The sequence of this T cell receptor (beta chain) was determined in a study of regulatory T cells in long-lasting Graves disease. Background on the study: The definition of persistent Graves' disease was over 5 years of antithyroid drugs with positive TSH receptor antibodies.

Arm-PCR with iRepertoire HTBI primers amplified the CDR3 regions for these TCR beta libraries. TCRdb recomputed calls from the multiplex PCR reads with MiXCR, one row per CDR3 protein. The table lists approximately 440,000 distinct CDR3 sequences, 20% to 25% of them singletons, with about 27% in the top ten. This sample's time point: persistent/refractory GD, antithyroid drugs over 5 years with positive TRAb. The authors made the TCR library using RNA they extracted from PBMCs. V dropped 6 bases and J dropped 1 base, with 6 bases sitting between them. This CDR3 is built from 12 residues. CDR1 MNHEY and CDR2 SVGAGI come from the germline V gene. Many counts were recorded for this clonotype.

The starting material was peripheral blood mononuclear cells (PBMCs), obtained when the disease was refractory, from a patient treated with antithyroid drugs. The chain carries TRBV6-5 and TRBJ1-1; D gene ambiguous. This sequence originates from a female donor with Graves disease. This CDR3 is CASSYKNTEAFF. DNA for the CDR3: TGTGCCAGCAGCTACAAGAACACTGAAGCTTTCTTT.